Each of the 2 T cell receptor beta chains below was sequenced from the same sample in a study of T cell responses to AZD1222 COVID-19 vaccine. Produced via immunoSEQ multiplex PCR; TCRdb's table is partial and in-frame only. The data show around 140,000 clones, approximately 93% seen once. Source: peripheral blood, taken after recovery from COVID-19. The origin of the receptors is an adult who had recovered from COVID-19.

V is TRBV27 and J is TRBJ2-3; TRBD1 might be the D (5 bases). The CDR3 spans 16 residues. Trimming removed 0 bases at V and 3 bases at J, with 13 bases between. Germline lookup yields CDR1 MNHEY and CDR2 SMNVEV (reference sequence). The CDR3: CASSLSANQGTDTQYF. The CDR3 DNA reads TGTGCCAGCAGTTTATCTGCTAACCAGGGAACAGATACGCAGTATTTT.

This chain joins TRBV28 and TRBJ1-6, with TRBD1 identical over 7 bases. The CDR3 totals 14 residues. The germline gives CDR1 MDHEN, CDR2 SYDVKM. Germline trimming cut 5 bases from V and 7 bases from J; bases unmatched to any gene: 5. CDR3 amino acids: CASSPTGRNSPLHF. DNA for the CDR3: TGTGCCAGCAGTCCGACAGGGAGAAATTCACCCCTCCACTTT.